The entry that follows covers one T cell receptor (beta chain) sequence. Its target is not known. This sample was included in a study of CD8 T cells in ankylosing spondylitis. The CDR3 loop spans 13 amino acids. V lost 0 bases and J lost 8; bases outside the gene matches: 3. CDR1 and CDR2 (germline): SGHTA, FQGNSA. Findings and caveats of the study: Peripheral blood samples showed relatively rare disease-linked clones, and these clones were CD8+. Earlier literature documents some of the motif variants in reactive arthritis synovial fluid and blood. Matched ankylosing spondylitis synovial fluid reportedly showed significant enrichment of disease-linked clones. Made up of 7 to 9 highly homologous variants, a TCR beta motif appeared characteristic of ankylosing spondylitis blood.

Libraries for TCR beta were made by quantitative 5'-RACE with molecular barcodes. Via MiXCR, TCRdb re-called the 5' RACE reads, giving one row per CDR3 protein. Here the sample spans more than 600,000 distinct CDR3 sequences, under 20% being singletons. The rearrangement uses TRBV7-2 and TRBJ1-1; 7 bases align to TRBD1. The clonotype was recovered from a male donor with ankylosing spondylitis. The sample was blood, either unsorted or a sorted T cell fraction (not recorded which). CDR3 DNA sequence: TGTGCCAGCAGCTTAGCGGGACAGCGGGAAGCTTTCTTT. Residues: CASSLAGQREAFF.